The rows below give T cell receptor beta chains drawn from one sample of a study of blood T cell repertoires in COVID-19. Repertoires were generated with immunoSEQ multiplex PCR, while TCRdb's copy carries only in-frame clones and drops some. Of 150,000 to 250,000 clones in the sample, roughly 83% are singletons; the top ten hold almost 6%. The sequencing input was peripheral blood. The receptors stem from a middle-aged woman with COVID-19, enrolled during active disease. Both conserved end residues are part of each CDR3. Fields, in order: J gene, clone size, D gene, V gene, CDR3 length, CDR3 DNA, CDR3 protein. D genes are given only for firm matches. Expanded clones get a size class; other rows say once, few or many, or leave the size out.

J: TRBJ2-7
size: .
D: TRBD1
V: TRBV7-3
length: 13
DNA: TGTGCCAGCAGCTTCGGGACAGGGAGCGAGCAGTACTTC
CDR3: CASSFGTGSEQYF

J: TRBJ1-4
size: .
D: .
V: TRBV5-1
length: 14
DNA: TGCGCCAGCAGCTTCGGGCAGGGGCTTGAAAAACTGTTTTTT
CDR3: CASSFGQGLEKLFF

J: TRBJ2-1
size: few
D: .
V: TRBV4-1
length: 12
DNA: TGCGCCAGCAGCTCTCAGGGAAATGAGCAGTTCTTC
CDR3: CASSSQGNEQFF

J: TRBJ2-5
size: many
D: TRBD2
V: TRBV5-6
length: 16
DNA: TGTGCCAGCACACTGGGCCTAGCGGGGCCCCAAGAGACCCAGTACTTC
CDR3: CASTLGLAGPQETQYF

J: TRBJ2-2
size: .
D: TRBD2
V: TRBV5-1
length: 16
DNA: TGCGCCAGCAGCATCCTGACTAGCGGGAACACCGGGGAGCTGTTTTTT
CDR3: CASSILTSGNTGELFF

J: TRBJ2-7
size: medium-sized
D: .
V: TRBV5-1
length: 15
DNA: TGCGCCAGCAGCTTGTTAGGACAACCCGTTAACGAGCAGTACTTC
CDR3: CASSLLGQPVNEQYF

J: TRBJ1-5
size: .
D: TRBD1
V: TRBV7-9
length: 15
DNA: TGTGCCAGCAGCTTGTACACAGGGGTGGGTCAGCCCCAGCATTTT
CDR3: CASSLYTGVGQPQHF

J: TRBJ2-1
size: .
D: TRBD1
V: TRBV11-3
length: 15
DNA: TGTGCCAGCAGCTTAGTTGGACAGGGCATAAGTGAGCAGTTCTTC
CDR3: CASSLVGQGISEQFF

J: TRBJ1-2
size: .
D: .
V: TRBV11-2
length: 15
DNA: TGTGCCAGCAGGCCAGCCGGTGGGACAAACTATGGCTACACCTTC
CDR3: CASRPAGGTNYGYTF

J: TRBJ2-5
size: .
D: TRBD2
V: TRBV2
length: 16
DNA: TGTGCCGGGGGGGCCACGGGACTAGCGTATAAAGAGACCCAGTACTTC
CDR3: CAGGATGLAYKETQYF

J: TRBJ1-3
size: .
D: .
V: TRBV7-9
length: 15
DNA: TGTGCCAGCAGCTTAGGCCTGGCCTCTGGAAACACCATATATTTT
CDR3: CASSLGLASGNTIYF

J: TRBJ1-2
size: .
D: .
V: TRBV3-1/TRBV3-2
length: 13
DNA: TGTGCCAGCAGCCAACAGGGGCTCGATGGCTACACCTTC
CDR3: CASSQQGLDGYTF

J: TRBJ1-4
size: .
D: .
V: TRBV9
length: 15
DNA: TGTGCCAGCAGCGTTTCAGGAGGAACTAATGAAAAACTGTTTTTT
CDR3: CASSVSGGTNEKLFF

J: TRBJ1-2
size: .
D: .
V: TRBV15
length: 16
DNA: TGTGCCACCAGCAGAGATATCGGACAGCCAAACTATGGCTACACCTTC
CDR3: CATSRDIGQPNYGYTF

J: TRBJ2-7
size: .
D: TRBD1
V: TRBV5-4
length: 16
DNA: TGTGCCAGCAGCTCCTCGACACAGGGGCGCTCACGCGAGCAGTACTTC
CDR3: CASSSSTQGRSREQYF

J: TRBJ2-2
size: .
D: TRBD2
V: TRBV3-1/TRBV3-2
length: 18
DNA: TGTGCCAGCAGCCATCCCGGACTAGCGGGAAAGAACACCGGGGAGCTGTTTTTT
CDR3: CASSHPGLAGKNTGELFF

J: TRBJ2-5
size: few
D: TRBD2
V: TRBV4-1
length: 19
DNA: TGCGCCAGCAGCCAAGTCTTAAGCGGGGGGGGTCCCCGCCAAGAGACCCAGTACTTC
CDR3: CASSQVLSGGGPRQETQYF

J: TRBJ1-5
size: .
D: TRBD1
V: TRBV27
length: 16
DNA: TGTGCCAGCAGGATGCAGGGGGCGCGTGGCAATCAGCCCCAGCATTTT
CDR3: CASRMQGARGNQPQHF

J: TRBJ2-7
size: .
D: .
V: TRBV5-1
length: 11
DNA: TGCGCCAGCAGCCCCGACAGGGAGCAGTACTTC
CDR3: CASSPDREQYF

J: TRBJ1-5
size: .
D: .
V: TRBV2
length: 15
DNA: TGTGCCAGCAGTCGGGAGGACAAAAGCAATCAGCCCCAGCATTTT
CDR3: CASSREDKSNQPQHF

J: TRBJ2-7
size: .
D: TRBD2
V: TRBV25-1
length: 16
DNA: TGTGCCAGCAGTGAAGGTAGTCTAGCGGGCTCCTACGAGCAGTACTTC
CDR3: CASSEGSLAGSYEQYF

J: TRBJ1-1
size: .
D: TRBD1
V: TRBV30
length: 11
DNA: TGTGCCTGGGTACAGGGGACTGAAGCTTTCTTT
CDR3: CAWVQGTEAFF

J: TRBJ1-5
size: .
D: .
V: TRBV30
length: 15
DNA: TGTGCCTTCCAGCAGGGGACCTATAGCAATCAGCCCCAGCATTTT
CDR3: CAFQQGTYSNQPQHF

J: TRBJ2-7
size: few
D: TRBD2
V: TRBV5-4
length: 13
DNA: TGTGCCAGCAGTTTAGCGGGGGGGGACGAGCAGTACTTC
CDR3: CASSLAGGDEQYF

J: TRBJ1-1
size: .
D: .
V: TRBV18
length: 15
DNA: TGTGCCAGCTCAATAGACGGGGATCGTGGCACTGAAGCTTTCTTT
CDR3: CASSIDGDRGTEAFF

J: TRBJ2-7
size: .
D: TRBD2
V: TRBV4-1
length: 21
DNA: TGCGCCAGCAGCCAAGATGGGTGGGGGACTAGCGGGAGGTACCACTCCTACGAGCAGTACTTC
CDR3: CASSQDGWGTSGRYHSYEQYF

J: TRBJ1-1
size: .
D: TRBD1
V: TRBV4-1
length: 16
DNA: TGCGCCAGCAGAAACCCTAACAGGGGTCGGGACACTGAAGCTTTCTTT
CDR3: CASRNPNRGRDTEAFF

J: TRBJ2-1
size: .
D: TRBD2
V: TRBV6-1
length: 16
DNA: TGTGCCAGCAGTGAACGTAGCGGGAGTAAGTATAATGAGCAGTTCTTC
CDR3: CASSERSGSKYNEQFF

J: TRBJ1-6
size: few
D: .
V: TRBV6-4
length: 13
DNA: TGTGCCAGCAGTGAACTAGGAATGACACCCCTCCACTTT
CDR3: CASSELGMTPLHF

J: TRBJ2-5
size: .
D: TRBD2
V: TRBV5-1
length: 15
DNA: TGCGCCAGCAGCTCACTAGCGGGGGAACAAGAGACCCAGTACTTC
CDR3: CASSSLAGEQETQYF

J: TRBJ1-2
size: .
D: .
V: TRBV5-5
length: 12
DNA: TGTGCCAGCAGCTTCGTGAGCTATGGCTACACCTTC
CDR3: CASSFVSYGYTF

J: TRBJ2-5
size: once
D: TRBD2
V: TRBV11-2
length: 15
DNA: TGTGCCAGCAGCTTAGGCGGGGGGGGTTTGGAGACCCAGTACTTC
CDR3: CASSLGGGGLETQYF

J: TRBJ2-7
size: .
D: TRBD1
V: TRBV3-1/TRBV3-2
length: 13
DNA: TGTGCCAGCAGCCGGGACAGAGCCTACGAGCAGTACTTC
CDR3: CASSRDRAYEQYF

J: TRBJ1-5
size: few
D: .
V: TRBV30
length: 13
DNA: TGTGCCTGGAGTTCGGCAGGGGATGAGCCCCAGCATTTT
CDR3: CAWSSAGDEPQHF

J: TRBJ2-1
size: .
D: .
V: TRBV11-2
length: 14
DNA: TGTGCCAGCCGCGGGGCCGAGGGTTACAATGAGCAGTTCTTC
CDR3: CASRGAEGYNEQFF

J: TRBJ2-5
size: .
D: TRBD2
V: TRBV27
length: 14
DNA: TGTGCCAGCAGTTTTCGGCAGGGAGGGGAGACCCAGTACTTC
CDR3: CASSFRQGGETQYF

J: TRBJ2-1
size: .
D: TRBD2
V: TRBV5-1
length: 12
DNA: TGCGCCAGCAGCTCGAGCGGGAGGGAGAGGTTCTTC
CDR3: CASSSSGRERFF

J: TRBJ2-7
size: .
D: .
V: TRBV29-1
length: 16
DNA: TGCAGCGTTGAAGATAGGCAGGGAAGGTCCTCCTACGAGCAGTACTTC
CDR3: CSVEDRQGRSSYEQYF

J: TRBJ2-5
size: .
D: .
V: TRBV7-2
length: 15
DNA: TGTGCCAGCAGCCCCAGGGTCACATCCCAAGAGACCCAGTACTTC
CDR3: CASSPRVTSQETQYF

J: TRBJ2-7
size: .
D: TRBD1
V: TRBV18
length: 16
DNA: TGTGCCAGCTCACCTTCTCGGACAGGGCTGGCCTACGAGCAGTACTTC
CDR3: CASSPSRTGLAYEQYF

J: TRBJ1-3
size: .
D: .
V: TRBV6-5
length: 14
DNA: TGTGCCAGCAGATCAGGGTCGGAAGGAAACACCATATATTTT
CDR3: CASRSGSEGNTIYF

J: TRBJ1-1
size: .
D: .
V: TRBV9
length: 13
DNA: TGTGCCAGCAGCGTAGATTTCCGGACTGAAGCTTTCTTT
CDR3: CASSVDFRTEAFF

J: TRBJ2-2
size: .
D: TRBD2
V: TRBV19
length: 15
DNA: TGTGCCAGGGAGACTAGCGGGAGGAACACCGGGGAGCTGTTTTTT
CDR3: CARETSGRNTGELFF

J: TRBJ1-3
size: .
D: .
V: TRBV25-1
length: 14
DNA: TGTGCCAGCGGCGAGCTTGGGCTTGGAAACACCATATATTTT
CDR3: CASGELGLGNTIYF

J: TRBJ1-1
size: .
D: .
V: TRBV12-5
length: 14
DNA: TGTGCTAGTGCCTGGGGCAGCATGAACACTGAAGCTTTCTTT
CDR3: CASAWGSMNTEAFF

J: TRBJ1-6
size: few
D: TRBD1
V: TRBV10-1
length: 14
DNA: TGCGCCAGCAGTCCGACAGGGGAGAAGTCACCCCTCCACTTT
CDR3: CASSPTGEKSPLHF

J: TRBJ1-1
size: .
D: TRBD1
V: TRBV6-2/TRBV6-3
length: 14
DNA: TGTGCCAGCAGTCAACAGGGGGCGCTGGCTGAAGCTTTCTTT
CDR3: CASSQQGALAEAFF

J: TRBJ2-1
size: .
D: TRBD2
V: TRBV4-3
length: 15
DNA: TGCGCCAGCAGCCCCTCGCGGGGGGGGAGCAATGAGCAGTTCTTC
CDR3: CASSPSRGGSNEQFF

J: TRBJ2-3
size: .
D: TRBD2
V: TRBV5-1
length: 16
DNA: TGCGCCAGCCGCGGACTAGCGGATTACACCACAGATACGCAGTATTTT
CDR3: CASRGLADYTTDTQYF

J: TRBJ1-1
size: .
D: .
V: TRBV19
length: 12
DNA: TGTGCCAGTAGGGGAGGGGGCACTGAAGCTTTCTTT
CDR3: CASRGGGTEAFF

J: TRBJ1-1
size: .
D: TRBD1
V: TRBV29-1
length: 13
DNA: TGCAGCGTTGTCCCGGGACAGGGGGCGAGGAGGTTCTTT
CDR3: CSVVPGQGARRFF